Below are 13 T cell receptor beta chains sequenced from a single sample in a study of blood T cell repertoires in COVID-19 (dated by TCRdb to 2018 to 2020). The library was built by means of the immunoSEQ multiplex PCR assay. Sourced from immuneACCESS, this table was stored by TCRdb with only in-frame sequences that have V and J called. A share of the clones is absent; for the studies checked, an unresolved V gene accounts for under half, and the remainder has no known explanation. The sample profile shows approximately 240,000 clones; about 85% of them were found once. The ten largest account for about 6% of the sample. The sequencing input was PBMCs or T cells enriched from blood (not recorded which). The receptors derive from a woman in her 30s with acute COVID-19.

This rearrangement joins TRBV29-1 to TRBJ1-1; TRBD1 matches 9 bases. This CDR3 spans 12 amino acids. The germline V gene has CDR1 SQVTM and CDR2 ANQGSEA. The V and J ends lost 5 bases and 4 bases, in that order; junction bases with no gene match: 2. CDR3 sequence: CSVRTGVTEAFF. The CDR3 DNA sequence: TGCAGCGTTCGGACAGGGGTCACTGAAGCTTTCTTT.

CDR3 coding DNA: TGTGCCAGCAGCACTACAGGGAAGTTTAGCAATCAGCCCCAGCATTTT. This translates into CASSTTGKFSNQPQHF. This chain uses TRBV7-8 with TRBJ1-5; D possibly corresponds to TRBD1 (6 bases). Germline lookup yields CDR1 SGHVS and CDR2 FQNEAQ. V was trimmed by 5 bases and J by 0 bases, leaving 14 bases between them. The CDR3 has 16 amino acids. Looking up the rest from reference TRBV7-8 and TRBJ1-5 gives the full variable domain: GAGVSQSPRYKVAKRGQDVALRCDPISGHVSLFWYQQALGQGPEFLTYFQNEAQLDKSGLPSDRFFAERPEGSVSTLKIQRTQQEDSAVYLCASSTTGKFSNQPQHFGDGTRLSIL.

The chain uses TRBV2 and TRBJ1-1; 8 nucleotides match TRBD1. Germline trimming cut 7 bases from V and 4 bases from J; bases unmatched to any gene: 8. CDR1 SNHLY and CDR2 FYNNEI come from the germline V gene. CDR3 length equals 14 residues. CDR3 coding DNA: TGTGCCAGCAAAGGGGGACAGGTGTTCACTGAAGCTTTCTTT. Its protein is CASKGGQVFTEAFF.

DNA of the CDR3: TGCAGTGCTAGTACCCCCGGGGGGGGAGGCCAAGAGACCCAGTACTTC. Its translation is CSASTPGGGGQETQYF. The genes are TRBV20-1 and TRBJ2-5, with 8 bases identical to TRBD2. V lost 3 bases and J lost 1; bases outside the gene matches: 10. CDR1 is DFQATT, CDR2 SNEGSKA, per germline (reference sequence). CDR3 length equals 16 residues.

This clone is a singleton in its sample. The rearrangement joins TRBV30 to TRBJ2-2; no definite D call. Germline lookup yields CDR1 GTSNPN and CDR2 SVGIG (reference sequence). With 1 base removed from V and 0 bases from J, the gap between germline ends came to 9 bases. The CDR3 has 15 residues. CDR3 bases: TGTGCCTGGAGTGGACTCGCTACGAACACCGGGGAGCTGTTTTTT. It codes for CAWSGLATNTGELFF.

This clone was seen a single time. The CDR3: CASSPSGKETQYF. The DNA of the CDR3 is TGTGCCAGCAGCCCTAGCGGGAAAGAGACCCAGTACTTC. The V and J genes are TRBV28 and TRBJ2-5, with 9 positions matching TRBD2. The CDR3 contains 13 residues. V shed 6 bases and J 3 bases; nucleotides not matched to a gene: 2. The germline V gene has CDR1 MDHEN and CDR2 SYDVKM.

The V call is TRBV19, the J call TRBJ1-5, with 7 bases that match TRBD1. Germline CDR1 reads LNHDA; CDR2 reads SQIVND (reference sequence). J was trimmed by 5 bases and V by 3 bases; bases with no gene match: 19. This CDR3 region has 19 residues. The CDR3 DNA is TGTGCCAGTAGTATCCCCGACAGGGTCTATCAAGAACCTCATCAGCCCCAGCATTTT. Protein product: CASSIPDRVYQEPHQPQHF.

The rearrangement joins TRBV25-1 to TRBJ1-2; 8 nucleotides line up with TRBD1. V trimming: 4 bases; J trimming: 4 bases; junction bases outside the gene matches: 2. This CDR3 has 13 amino acids. Per germline, CDR1 MGHDK and CDR2 SYGVNS. CDR3 sequence: CASSGTGSYGYTF. For the CDR3, the DNA is TGTGCCAGCAGTGGGACAGGGTCCTATGGCTACACCTTC.

The J gene is TRBJ2-2, the V gene TRBV9; D unclear. V dropped 1 base and J dropped 0 bases, with 10 bases sitting between them. This CDR3 is built from 16 residues. Germline CDR1 reads SGDLS; CDR2 reads YYNGEE. Here the CDR3 DNA reads TGTGCCAGCAGCGTAACTGCTGCGACGAACACCGGGGAGCTGTTTTTT. Protein sequence: CASSVTAATNTGELFF.

The rearrangement joins TRBV28 to TRBJ2-7; 7 bases match TRBD2. Germline V gene sequence: CDR1 MDHEN, CDR2 SYDVKM. V lost 8 bases to trimming and J lost 0 bases; unmatched junction nucleotides: 10. The CDR3 is 15 amino acids. The CDR3 protein is CASWPGGSRSYEQYF. The CDR3 DNA sequence: TGTGCCAGCTGGCCAGGCGGGAGCCGCTCCTACGAGCAGTACTTC.

The sample holds one count of this clone. This sequence joins TRBV7-6 and TRBJ2-1; the match to TRBD2 covers 11 bases. The CDR3 loop spans 15 amino acids. Trimming at V came to 5 bases and at J to 6 bases, leaving 6 bases not matched to a gene. Germline V gene data show CDR1 as SGHVS and CDR2 as FNYEAQ. The CDR3 spells CASSRTSGSGNEQFF. CDR3 nucleotides: TGTGCCAGCAGCCGCACTAGCGGGAGTGGCAATGAGCAGTTCTTC.

The V call is TRBV7-2, the J call TRBJ2-7, with TRBD2 identical over 9 bases. This CDR3 comprises 15 residues. Germline loops: CDR1 SGHTA, CDR2 FQGNSA. J was trimmed by 7 bases and V by 5 bases; bases with no gene match: 12. CDR3 protein: CASSESAGLAKEQYF. Written as DNA, the CDR3 is TGTGCCAGCAGCGAATCCGCGGGACTAGCTAAAGAGCAGTACTTC.

This chain joins TRBV4-2 and TRBJ2-5; TRBD2 aligns across 10 bases. The CDR3 extends over 17 amino acids. The V and J ends lost 4 bases and 3 bases, in that order; junction bases with no gene match: 11. The germline V gene encodes CDR1 LGHNA and CDR2 YNFKEQ. DNA for the CDR3: TGTGCCAGCAGCCCTCTAGTAACCGGGACTAGCGAAGAGACCCAGTACTTC. It translates to CASSPLVTGTSEETQYF.